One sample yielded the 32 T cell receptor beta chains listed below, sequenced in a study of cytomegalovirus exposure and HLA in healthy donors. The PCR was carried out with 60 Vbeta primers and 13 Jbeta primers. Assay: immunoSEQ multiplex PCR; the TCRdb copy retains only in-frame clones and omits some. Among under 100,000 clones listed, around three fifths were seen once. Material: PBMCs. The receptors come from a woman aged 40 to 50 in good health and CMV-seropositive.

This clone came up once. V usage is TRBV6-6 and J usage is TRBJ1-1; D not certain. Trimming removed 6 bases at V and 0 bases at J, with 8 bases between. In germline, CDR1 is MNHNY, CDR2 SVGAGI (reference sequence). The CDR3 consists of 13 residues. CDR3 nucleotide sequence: TGTGCCAGCAGCCTAGTCATGAACACTGAAGCTTTCTTT. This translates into CASSLVMNTEAFF.

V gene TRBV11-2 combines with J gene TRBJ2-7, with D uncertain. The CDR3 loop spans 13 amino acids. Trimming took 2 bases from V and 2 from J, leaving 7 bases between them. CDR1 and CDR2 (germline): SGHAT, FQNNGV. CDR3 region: CASSLTQAYEQYF. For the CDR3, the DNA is TGTGCCAGCAGCTTAACCCAGGCCTACGAGCAGTACTTC. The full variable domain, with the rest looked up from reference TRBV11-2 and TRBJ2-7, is EAGVAQSPRYKIIEKRQSVAFWCNPISGHATLYWYQQILGQGPKLLIQFQNNGVVDDSQLPKDRFSAERLKGVDSTLKIQPAKLEDSAVYLCASSLTQAYEQYFGPGTRLTVT.

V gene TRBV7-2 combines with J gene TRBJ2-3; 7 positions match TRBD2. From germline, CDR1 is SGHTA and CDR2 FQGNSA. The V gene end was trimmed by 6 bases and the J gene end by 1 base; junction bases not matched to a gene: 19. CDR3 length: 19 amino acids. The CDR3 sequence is CASRDRTLGEGRGTDTQYF. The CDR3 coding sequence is TGTGCCAGCAGGGATCGCACATTGGGGGAGGGCCGAGGCACAGATACGCAGTATTTT. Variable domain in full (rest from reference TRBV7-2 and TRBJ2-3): GAGVSQSPSNKVTEKGKDVELRCDPISGHTALYWYRQSLGQGLEFLIYFQGNSAPDKSGLPSDRFSAERTGGSVSTLTIQRTQQEDSAVYLCASRDRTLGEGRGTDTQYFGPGTRLTVL.

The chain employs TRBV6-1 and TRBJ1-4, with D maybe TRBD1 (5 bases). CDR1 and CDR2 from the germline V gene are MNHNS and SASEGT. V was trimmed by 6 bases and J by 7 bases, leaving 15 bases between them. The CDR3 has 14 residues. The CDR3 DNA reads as TGTGCCAGCAGGAGCCGGGGGAACAGTGAAAAACTGTTTTTT. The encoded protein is CASRSRGNSEKLFF.

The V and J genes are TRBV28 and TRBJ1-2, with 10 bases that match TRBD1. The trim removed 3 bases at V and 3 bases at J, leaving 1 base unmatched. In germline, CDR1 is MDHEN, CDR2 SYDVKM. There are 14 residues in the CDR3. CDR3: CASSLDRGDYGYTF. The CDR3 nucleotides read TGTGCCAGCAGTTTGGACAGGGGGGACTATGGCTACACCTTC.

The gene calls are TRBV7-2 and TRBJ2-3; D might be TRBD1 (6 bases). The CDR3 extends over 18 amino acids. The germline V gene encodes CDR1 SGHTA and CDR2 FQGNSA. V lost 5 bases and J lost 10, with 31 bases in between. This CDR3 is CASSRPSTGPEDWWSQYF. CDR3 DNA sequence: TGTGCCAGCAGCCGCCCCTCGACAGGACCCGAGGATTGGTGGTCGCAGTATTTT.

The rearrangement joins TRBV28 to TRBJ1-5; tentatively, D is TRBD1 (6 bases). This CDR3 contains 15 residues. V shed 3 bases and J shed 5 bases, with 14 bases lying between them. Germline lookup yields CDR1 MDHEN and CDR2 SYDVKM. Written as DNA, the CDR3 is TGTGCCAGCAGTTTCACAGGGAGACCGCATCAGCCCCAGCATTTT. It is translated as CASSFTGRPHQPQHF.

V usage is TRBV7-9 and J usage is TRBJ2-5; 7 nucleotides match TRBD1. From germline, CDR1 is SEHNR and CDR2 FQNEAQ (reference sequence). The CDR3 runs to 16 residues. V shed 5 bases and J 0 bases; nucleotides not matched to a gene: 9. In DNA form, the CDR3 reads TGTGCCAGCAGCCACACGGGACAGATATACCAAGAGACCCAGTACTTC. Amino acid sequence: CASSHTGQIYQETQYF.

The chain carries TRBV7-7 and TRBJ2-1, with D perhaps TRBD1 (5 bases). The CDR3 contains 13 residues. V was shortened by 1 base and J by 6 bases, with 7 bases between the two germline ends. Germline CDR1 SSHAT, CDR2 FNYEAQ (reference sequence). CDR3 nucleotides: TGTGCCAGCAGCTTAGGACAGACCAATGAGCAGTTCTTC. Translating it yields CASSLGQTNEQFF.

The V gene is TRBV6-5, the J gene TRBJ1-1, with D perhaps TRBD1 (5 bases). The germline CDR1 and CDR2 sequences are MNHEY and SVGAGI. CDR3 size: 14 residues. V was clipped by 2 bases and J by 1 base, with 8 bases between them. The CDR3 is CASSYGGGNTEAFF. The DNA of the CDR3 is TGTGCCAGCAGTTACGGGGGGGGGAACACTGAAGCTTTCTTT.

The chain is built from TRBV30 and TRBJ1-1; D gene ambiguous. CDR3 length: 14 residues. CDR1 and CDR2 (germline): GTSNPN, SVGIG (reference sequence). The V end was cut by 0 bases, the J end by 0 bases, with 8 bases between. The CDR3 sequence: CAWSVEGLNTEAFF. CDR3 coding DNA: TGTGCCTGGAGTGTAGAGGGCCTGAACACTGAAGCTTTCTTT.

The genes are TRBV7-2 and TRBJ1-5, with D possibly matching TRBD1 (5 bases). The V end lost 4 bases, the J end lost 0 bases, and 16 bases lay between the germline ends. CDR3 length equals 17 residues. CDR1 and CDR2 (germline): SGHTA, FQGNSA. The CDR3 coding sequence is TGTGCCAGCAGCTGGGGGGACGGGACCTATAGCAATCAGCCCCAGCATTTT. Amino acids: CASSWGDGTYSNQPQHF.

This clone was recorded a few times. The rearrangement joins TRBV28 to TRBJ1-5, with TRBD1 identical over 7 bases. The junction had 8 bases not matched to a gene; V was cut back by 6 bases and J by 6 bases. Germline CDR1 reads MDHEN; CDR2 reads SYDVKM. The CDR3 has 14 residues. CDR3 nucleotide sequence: TGTGCCAGCAGCTCGACAGGGTCCCGTCAGCCCCAGCATTTT. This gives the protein CASSSTGSRQPQHF.

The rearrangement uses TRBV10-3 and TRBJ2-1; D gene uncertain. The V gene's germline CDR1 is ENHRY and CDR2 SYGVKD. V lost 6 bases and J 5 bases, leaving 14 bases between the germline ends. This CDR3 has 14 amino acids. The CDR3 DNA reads TGTGCCATCAGGTCCTCGCTTCAGGACAATGAGCAGTTCTTC. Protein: CAIRSSLQDNEQFF.

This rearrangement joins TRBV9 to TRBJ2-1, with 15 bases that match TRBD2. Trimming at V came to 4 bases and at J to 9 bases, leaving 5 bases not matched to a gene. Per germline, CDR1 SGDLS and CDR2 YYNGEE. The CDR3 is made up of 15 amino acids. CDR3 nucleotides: TGTGCCAGCAGCCCCCGGACTAGCGGGGGGGGTGAGCAGTTCTTC. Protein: CASSPRTSGGGEQFF.

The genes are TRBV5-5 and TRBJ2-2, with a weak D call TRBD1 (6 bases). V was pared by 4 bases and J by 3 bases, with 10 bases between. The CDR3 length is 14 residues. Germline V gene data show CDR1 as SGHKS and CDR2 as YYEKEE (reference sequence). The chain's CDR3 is CASSVTGYTGELFF. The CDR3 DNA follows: TGTGCCAGCAGCGTGACAGGTTACACCGGGGAGCTGTTTTTT.

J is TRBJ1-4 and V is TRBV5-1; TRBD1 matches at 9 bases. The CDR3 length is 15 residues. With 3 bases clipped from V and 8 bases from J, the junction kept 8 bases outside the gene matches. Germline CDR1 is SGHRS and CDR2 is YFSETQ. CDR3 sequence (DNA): TGCGCCAGCAGCTCGGCCGGGACAGGGAGGGAAAAACTGTTTTTT. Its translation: CASSSAGTGREKLFF.

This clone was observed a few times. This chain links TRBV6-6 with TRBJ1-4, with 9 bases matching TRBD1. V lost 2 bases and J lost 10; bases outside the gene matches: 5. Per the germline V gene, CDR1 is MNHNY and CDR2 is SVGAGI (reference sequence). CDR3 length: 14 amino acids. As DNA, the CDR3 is TGTGCCAGCAGTTACGGGACAGGGACTGGAAAACTGTTTTTT. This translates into CASSYGTGTGKLFF.

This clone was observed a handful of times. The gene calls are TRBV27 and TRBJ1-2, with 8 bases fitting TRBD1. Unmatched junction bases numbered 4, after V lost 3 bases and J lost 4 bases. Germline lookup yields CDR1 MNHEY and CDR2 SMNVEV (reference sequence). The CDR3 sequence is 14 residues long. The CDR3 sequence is CASSFAGTGYGYTF. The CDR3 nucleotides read TGTGCCAGCAGTTTTGCAGGGACAGGCTATGGCTACACCTTC.

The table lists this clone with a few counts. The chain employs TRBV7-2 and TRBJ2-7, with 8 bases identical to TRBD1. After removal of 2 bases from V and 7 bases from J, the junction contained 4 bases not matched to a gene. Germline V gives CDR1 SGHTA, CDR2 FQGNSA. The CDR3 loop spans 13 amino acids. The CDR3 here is CASSLTRQGEQYF. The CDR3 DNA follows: TGTGCCAGCAGCTTAACCCGACAGGGGGAGCAGTACTTC.

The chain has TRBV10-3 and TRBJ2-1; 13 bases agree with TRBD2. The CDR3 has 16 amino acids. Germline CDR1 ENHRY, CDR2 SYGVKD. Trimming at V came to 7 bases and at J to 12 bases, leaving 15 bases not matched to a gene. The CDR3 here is CAITERTSGSPVGQFF. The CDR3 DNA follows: TGTGCCATCACCGAAAGGACTAGCGGGAGCCCTGTCGGGCAGTTCTTC.

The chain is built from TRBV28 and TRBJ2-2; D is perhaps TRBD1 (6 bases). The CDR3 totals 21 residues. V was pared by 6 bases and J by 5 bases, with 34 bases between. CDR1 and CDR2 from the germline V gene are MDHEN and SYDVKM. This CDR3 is CASSGLGSPTDRTYRTGELFF. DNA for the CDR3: TGTGCCAGCAGCGGATTGGGCAGTCCGACCGACAGGACCTATAGGACCGGGGAGCTGTTTTTT.

In nucleotides, the CDR3 is TGTGCCAGCAGCCTTAGCGGAGGCACAGATACGCAGTATTTT. It specifies CASSLSGGTDTQYF. The chain uses TRBV7-8 and TRBJ2-3; TRBD2 is a possible D gene (6 bases). The germline V and J ends were trimmed by 5 bases and 1 base, with 10 bases remaining between them. The CDR3 spans 14 residues. CDR1 and CDR2 from the germline V gene are SGHVS and FQNEAQ.

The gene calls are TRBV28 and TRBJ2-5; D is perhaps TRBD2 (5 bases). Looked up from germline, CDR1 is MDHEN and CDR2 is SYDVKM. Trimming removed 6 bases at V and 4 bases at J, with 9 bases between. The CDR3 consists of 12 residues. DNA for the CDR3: TGTGCCAGCAGCGCCGGGGTAGAGACCCAGTACTTC. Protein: CASSAGVETQYF.

Here the CDR3 reads CASSETGTASNEQFF. In nucleotides, the CDR3 is TGCGCCAGCAGTGAAACCGGGACTGCCTCCAATGAGCAGTTCTTC. The rearrangement joins TRBV10-2 to TRBJ2-1; a possible D gene is TRBD2 (6 bases). The germline CDR1 and CDR2 sequences are WSHSY and SAAADI. The CDR3 length is 15 residues. Trimming cost V 3 bases and J 6 bases, with 15 bases left between them.

The CDR3 sequence: CASSPGGGGTEAFF. As DNA, the CDR3 is TGTGCCAGCTCACCAGGAGGTGGAGGCACTGAAGCTTTCTTT. J is TRBJ1-1 and V is TRBV18; D not resolved. CDR1 and CDR2 from the germline V gene are KGHSH and LQKENI. This CDR3 has 14 residues. V lost 2 bases and J 4 bases, leaving 11 bases between the germline ends. Using reference TRBV18 and TRBJ1-1 for the parts outside the CDR3, the full variable domain is NAGVMQNPRHLVRRRGQEARLRCSPMKGHSHVYWYRQLPEEGLKFMVYLQKENIIDESGMPKERFSAEFPKEGPSILRIQQVVRGDSAAYFCASSPGGGGTEAFFGQGTRLTVV.

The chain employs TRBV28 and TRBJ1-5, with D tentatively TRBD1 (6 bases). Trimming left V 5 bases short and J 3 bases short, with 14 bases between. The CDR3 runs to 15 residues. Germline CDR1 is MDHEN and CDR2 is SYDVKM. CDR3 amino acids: CASSTPGEVNQPQHF. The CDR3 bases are TGTGCCAGCAGTACCCCAGGGGAAGTCAATCAGCCCCAGCATTTT.

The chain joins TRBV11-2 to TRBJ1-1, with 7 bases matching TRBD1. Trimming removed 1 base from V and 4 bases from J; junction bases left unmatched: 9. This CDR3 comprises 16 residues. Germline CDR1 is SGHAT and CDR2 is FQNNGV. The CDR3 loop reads CASSLGQGLGSTEAFF. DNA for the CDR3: TGTGCCAGCAGCTTAGGACAGGGCCTAGGTAGCACTGAAGCTTTCTTT.

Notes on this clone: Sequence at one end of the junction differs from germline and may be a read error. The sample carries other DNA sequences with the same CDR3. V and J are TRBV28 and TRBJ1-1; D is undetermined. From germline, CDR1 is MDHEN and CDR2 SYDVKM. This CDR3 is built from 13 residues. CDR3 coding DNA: TGCGCCAGCAGTTTTACAGTGAACACTGAAGCTTTCTTT. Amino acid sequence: CASSFTVNTEAFF.

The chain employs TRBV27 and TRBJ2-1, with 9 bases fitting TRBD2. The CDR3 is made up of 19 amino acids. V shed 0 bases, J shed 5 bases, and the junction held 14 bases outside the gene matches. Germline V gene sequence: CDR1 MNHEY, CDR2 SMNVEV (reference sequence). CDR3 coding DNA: TGTGCCAGCAGTTTATCCCCCAGACTAGCGGATCGGGTGAACAATGAGCAGTTCTTC. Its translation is CASSLSPRLADRVNNEQFF.

The CDR3 DNA follows: TGTGCCAGTAAAAGACAGGGGCCCTCCTACGAGCAGTACTTC. This encodes CASKRQGPSYEQYF. The chain links TRBV13 to TRBJ2-5; 8 positions agree with TRBD1. The J call may be in error: the DNA end matches TRBJ2-7 better. Germline CDR1 reads PRHDT; CDR2 reads FYEKMQ (reference sequence). The CDR3 is made up of 14 amino acids.

The CDR3 spells CSVARDYEQYF. CDR3 sequence (DNA): TGCAGCGTTGCCAGGGACTACGAGCAGTACTTC. The rearrangement joins TRBV29-1 to TRBJ2-7; D possibly corresponds to TRBD1 (5 bases). In germline, CDR1 is SQVTM, CDR2 ANQGSEA. V gave up 4 bases and J gave up 3 bases, with 7 bases separating them. The CDR3 loop spans 11 amino acids.